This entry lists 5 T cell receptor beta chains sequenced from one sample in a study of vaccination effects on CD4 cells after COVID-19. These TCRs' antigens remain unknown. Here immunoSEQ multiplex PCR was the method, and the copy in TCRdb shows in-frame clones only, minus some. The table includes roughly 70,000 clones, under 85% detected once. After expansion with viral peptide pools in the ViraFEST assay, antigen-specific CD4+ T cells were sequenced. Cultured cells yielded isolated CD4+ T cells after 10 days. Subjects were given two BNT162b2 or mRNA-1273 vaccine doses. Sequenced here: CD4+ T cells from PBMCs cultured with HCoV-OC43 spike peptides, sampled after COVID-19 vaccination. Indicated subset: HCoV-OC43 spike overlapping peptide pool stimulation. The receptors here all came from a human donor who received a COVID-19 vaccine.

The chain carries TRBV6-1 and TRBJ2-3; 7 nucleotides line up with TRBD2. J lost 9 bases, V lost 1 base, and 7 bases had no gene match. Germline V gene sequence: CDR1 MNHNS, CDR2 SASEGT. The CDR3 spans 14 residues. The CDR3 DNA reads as TGTGCCAGCAGTGAAGGGCTAGCGGTCGTAACGCAGTATTTT. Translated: CASSEGLAVVTQYF.

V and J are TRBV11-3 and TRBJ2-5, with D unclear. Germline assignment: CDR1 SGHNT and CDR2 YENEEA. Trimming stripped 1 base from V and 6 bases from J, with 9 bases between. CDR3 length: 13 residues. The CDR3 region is CASSLGSVQTQYF. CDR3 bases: TGTGCCAGCAGCTTAGGCAGTGTACAGACCCAGTACTTC.

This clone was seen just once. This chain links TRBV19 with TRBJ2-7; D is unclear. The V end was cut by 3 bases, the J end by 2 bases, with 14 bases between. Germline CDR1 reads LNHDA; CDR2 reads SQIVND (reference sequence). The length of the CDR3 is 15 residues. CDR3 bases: TGTGCCAGTAGTATCGCTTCGAGGAGTCCCTACGAGCAGTACGTC. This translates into CASSIASRSPYEQYV.

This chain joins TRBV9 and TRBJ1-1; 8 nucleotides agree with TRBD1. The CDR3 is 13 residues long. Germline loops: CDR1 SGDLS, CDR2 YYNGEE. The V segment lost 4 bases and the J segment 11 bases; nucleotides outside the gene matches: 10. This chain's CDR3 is CASSTHQGAQAFF. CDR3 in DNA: TGTGCCAGCAGCACCCACCAGGGGGCGCAGGCTTTCTTT.

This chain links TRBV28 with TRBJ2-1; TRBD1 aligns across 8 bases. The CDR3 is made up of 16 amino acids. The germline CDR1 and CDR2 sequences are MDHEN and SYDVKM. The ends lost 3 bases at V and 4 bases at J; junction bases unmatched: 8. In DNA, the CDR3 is TGTGCCAGCAGTTTTTATGGCAGGGGGCGATACAATGAGCAGTTCTTC. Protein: CASSFYGRGRYNEQFF. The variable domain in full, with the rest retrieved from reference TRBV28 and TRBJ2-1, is DVKVTQSSRYLVKRTGEKVFLECVQDMDHENMFWYRQDPGLGLRLIYFSYDVKMKEKGDIPEGYSVSREKKERFSLILESASTNQTSMYLCASSFYGRGRYNEQFFGPGTRLTVL.